This T cell receptor (beta chain) was sequenced in a study of PD-1 blockade in classical Hodgkin lymphoma. Regarding time point: cycle 4 day 1 (C4D1), after five to seven weeks of nivolumab. Each patient's relapse followed autologous stem cell transplantation, and brentuximab vedotin exposure varied. From germline, CDR1 is SGHDT and CDR2 YYEEEE. V was shortened by 0 bases and J by 2 bases, with 6 bases between the two germline ends. CDR3 length equals 14 residues. Profiled with immunoSEQ multiplex PCR; TCRdb holds only in-frame clones, not every one. The sample holds around 50,000 clones; nearly 90% are singletons and the top ten take around 13%.

The starting material was peripheral blood mononuclear cells (PBMCs), obtained before the fourth cycle of nivolumab. V is TRBV5-6 and J is TRBJ1-5; perhaps TRBD1 as D (5 bases). The source of this sequence is a human donor with classical Hodgkin lymphoma. The CDR3: CASSLGGGNQPQHF. The DNA of the CDR3 is TGTGCCAGCAGCTTGGGGGGGGGCAATCAGCCCCAGCATTTT.